The rows below give T cell receptor beta chains drawn from one sample of a study of blood T cell repertoires in COVID-19. The protocol was immunoSEQ multiplex PCR, while the TCRdb copy is restricted to in-frame clones and leaves out a portion. The sample carries some 100,000 clones, around 90% recorded once. The sequenced sample was peripheral blood. The receptor set was obtained from a man between 65 and 85 years old with acute or convalescent COVID-19. Each CDR3 is given with its conserved first and last residue. D genes are given only for firm matches. Not all rows give a size; the values are once, few, many and, for expanded clones, a class.

d_gene | j_gene | abundance | v_gene | CDR3aa | CDR3nt
TRBD1 | TRBJ2-7 | - | TRBV5-4 | CASSEGQGIPYEQYF | TGTGCCAGCAGCGAGGGACAGGGGATCCCCTACGAGCAGTACTTC
- | TRBJ1-1 | - | TRBV2 | CASSETWTREETEAFF | TGTGCCAGCAGTGAAACCTGGACCAGGGAAGAAACTGAAGCTTTCTTT
- | TRBJ2-5 | once | TRBV7-9 | CASSLRATGEETQYF | TGTGCCAGCAGCTTGAGGGCGACTGGAGAAGAGACCCAGTACTTC
- | TRBJ1-1 | - | TRBV29-1 | CSVARSPNTEAFF | TGCAGCGTTGCACGTAGCCCGAACACTGAAGCTTTCTTT
- | TRBJ1-4 | - | TRBV6-4 | CASVNRHGEKLFF | TGTGCCAGCGTAAACCGACATGGTGAAAAACTGTTTTTT
- | TRBJ1-5 | - | TRBV2 | CASGLEPSNQPQHF | TGTGCCAGCGGACTTGAACCGAGCAATCAGCCCCAGCATTTT
TRBD2 | TRBJ2-7 | - | TRBV27 | CASSWGGLAGAPYEQYF | TGTGCCAGCAGTTGGGGGGGTCTAGCGGGAGCTCCATACGAGCAGTACTTC
- | TRBJ1-1 | - | TRBV5-1 | CASSLLTVNTEAFF | TGCGCCAGCAGCTTACTGACAGTGAACACTGAAGCTTTCTTT
TRBD1 | TRBJ1-5 | - | TRBV2 | CASRATGAEVWPQHF | TGTGCCAGCAGGGCGACAGGGGCGGAGGTATGGCCCCAGCATTTT
- | TRBJ1-3 | - | TRBV7-2 | CASSLDGVSGNTIYF | TGTGCCAGCAGTCTTGACGGAGTCTCTGGAAACACCATATATTTT
- | TRBJ2-7 | - | TRBV14 | CASSLRSSYEQYF | TGTGCCAGCAGCCTCCGGAGTTCCTACGAGCAGTACTTC
TRBD2 | TRBJ2-7 | - | TRBV6-6 | CASSGLAESYEQYF | TGTGCCAGCAGTGGACTAGCGGAATCCTACGAGCAGTACTTC
- | TRBJ1-2 | - | TRBV6-1 | CASSEAGRTRGYGYTF | TGTGCCAGCAGTGAAGCGGGAAGGACTCGGGGCTATGGCTACACCTTC
TRBD1 | TRBJ2-1 | few | TRBV5-1 | CASSSRGIEQFF | TGCGCCAGCAGCTCCAGGGGGATTGAGCAGTTCTTC
TRBD1 | TRBJ2-7 | few | TRBV4-2 | CASSRYQDRGSYEQYF | TGTGCCAGCAGCCGCTACCAGGACAGGGGCTCCTACGAGCAGTACTTC
TRBD1 | TRBJ2-2 | - | TRBV5-1 | CASSGRQGSAASYTGELFF | TGCGCCAGCAGCGGCCGACAGGGGTCCGCGGCCTCCTACACCGGGGAGCTGTTTTTT
- | TRBJ1-2 | - | TRBV11-2 | CASSLGELYTF | TGTGCCAGCAGCTTAGGTGAACTCTACACCTTC
- | TRBJ1-2 | - | TRBV5-8 | CASSYKGLGFYYGYTF | TGTGCCAGCAGCTATAAGGGGCTTGGGTTTTACTATGGCTACACCTTC
- | TRBJ1-2 | - | TRBV12-3/TRBV12-4 | CASRQGRHYGYTF | TGTGCCAGCAGGCAGGGCAGACACTATGGCTACACCTTC
TRBD2 | TRBJ2-3 | - | TRBV19 | CASSIRRGGLTDTQYF | TGTGCCAGTAGTATTAGACGGGGGGGCCTAACCGATACGCAGTATTTT
TRBD2 | TRBJ2-7 | - | TRBV7-9 | CASSQETSFSYEQYF | TGTGCCAGCAGCCAAGAGACTAGCTTCTCCTACGAGCAGTACTTC